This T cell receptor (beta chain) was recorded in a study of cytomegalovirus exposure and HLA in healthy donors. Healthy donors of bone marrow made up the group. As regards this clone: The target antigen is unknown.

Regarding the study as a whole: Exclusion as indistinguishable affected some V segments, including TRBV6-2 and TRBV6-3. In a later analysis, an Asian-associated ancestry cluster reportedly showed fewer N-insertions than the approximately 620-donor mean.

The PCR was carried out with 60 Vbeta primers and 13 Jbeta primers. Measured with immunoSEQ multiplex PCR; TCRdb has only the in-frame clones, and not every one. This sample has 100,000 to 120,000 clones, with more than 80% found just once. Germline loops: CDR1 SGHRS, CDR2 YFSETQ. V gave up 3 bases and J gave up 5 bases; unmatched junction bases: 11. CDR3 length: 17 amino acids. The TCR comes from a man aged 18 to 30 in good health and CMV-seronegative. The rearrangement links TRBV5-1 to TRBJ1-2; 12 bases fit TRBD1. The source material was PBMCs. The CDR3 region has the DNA TGCGCCAGCAGCTACGGGACAGGGGGCGCGAATTCTTATGGCTACACCTTC. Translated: CASSYGTGGANSYGYTF.